This T cell receptor beta chain was found in a study of shared clonotypes between healthy human individuals. The ends lost 4 bases at V and 7 bases at J; junction bases unmatched: 8. The CDR3 has 15 residues. CDR1 SGHNT and CDR2 YYREEE come from the germline V gene (reference sequence). Method: immunoSEQ multiplex PCR; TCRdb's copy keeps in-frame clones and lacks some. Of fewer than 800,000 clones listed, around 90% are singletons. Naive CD8 cells, CD45RO-negative and positively selected for CCR7, excluded terminally differentiated effector memory CD45RA+ cells. What was sequenced was naive CD8+ T cells sorted from blood. V and J are TRBV5-4 and TRBJ2-7; 13 bases line up with TRBD2. This receptor was obtained from a man younger than 45 in good health. As DNA, the CDR3 is TGTGCCAGCAGCCTACGACTAGCGGGAGGAGATGAGCAGTACTTC. It yields the protein CASSLRLAGGDEQYF.